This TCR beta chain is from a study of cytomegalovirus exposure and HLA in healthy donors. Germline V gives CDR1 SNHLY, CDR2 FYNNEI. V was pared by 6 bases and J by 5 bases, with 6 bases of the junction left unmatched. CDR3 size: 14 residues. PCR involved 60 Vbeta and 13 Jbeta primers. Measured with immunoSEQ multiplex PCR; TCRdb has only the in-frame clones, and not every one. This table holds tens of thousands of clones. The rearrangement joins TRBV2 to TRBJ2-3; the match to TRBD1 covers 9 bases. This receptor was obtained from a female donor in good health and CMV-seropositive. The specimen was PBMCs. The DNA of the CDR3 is TGTGCCAGCAGCGACAGGGGGAGTAGAGATACGCAGTATTTT. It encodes CASSDRGSRDTQYF. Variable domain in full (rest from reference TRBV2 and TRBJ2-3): EPEVTQTPSHQVTQMGQEVILRCVPISNHLYFYWYRQILGQKVEFLVSFYNNEISEKSEIFDDQFSVERPDGSNFTLKIRSTKLEDSAMYFCASSDRGSRDTQYFGPGTRLTVL.